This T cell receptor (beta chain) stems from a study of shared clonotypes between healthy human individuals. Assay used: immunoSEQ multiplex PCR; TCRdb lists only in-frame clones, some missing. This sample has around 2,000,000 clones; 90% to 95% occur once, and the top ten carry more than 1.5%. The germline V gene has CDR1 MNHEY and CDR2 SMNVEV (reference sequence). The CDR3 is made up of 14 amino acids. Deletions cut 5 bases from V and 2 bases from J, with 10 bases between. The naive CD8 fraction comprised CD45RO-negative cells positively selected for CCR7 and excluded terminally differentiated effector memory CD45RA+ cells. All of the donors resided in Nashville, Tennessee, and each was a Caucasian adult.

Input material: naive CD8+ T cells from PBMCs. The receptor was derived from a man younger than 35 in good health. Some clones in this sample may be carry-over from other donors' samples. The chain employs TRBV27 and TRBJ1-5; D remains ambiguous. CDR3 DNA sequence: TGTGCCAGCAGTACAAGGGTAGGCAATCAGCCCCAGCATTTT. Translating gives CASSTRVGNQPQHF.